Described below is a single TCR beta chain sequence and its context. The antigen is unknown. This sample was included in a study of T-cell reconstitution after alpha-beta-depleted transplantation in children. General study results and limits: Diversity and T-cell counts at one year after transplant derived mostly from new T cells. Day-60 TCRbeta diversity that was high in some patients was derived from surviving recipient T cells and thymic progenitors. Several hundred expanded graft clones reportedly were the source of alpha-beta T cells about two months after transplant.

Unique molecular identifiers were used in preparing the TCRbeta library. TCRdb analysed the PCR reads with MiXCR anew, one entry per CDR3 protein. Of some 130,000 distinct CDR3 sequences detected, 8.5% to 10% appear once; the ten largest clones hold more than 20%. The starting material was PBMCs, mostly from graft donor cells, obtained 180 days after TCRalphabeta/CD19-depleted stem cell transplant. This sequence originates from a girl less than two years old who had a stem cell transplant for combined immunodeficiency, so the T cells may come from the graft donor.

The CDR3 sequence: CASSQDWAYPGGLFF. The DNA of the CDR3 is TGTGCCAGCAGCCAAGATTGGGCCTACCCGGGCGGGCTGTTTTTT. The chain combines TRBV3-1 with TRBJ2-2; D gene unclear. Trimming cost V 0 bases and J 13 bases, with 18 bases left between them. From germline, CDR1 is LGHDT and CDR2 YNNKEL (reference sequence). This CDR3 comprises 15 residues.